Shown below are 25 T cell receptor beta chains from a single sample sequenced in a study of OX40 agonist ivuxolimab in advanced cancers. The protocol was immunoSEQ multiplex PCR, while the TCRdb copy is restricted to in-frame clones and leaves out a portion. The sample includes 65,000 to 85,000 clones, 85% of them seen just once. Sequenced here: CD4+ or CD8+ T cells sorted from blood, sampled in a trial of the OX40 agonist ivuxolimab. The receptors were gathered from an adult with an advanced solid tumor such as melanoma, head and neck, liver or kidney cancer.

This clone has just one count. V usage is TRBV30 and J usage is TRBJ1-2; TRBD1 is a possible D gene (5 bases). The CDR3 has 16 residues. The germline CDR1 and CDR2 sequences are GTSNPN and SVGIG (reference sequence). Trimming pared 0 bases from V and 4 bases from J, leaving 18 bases between. The CDR3 loop reads CAWSVGFNLRGYGYTF. The CDR3 region has the DNA TGTGCCTGGAGTGTAGGGTTTAATTTGAGGGGCTATGGCTACACCTTC.

The rearrangement joins TRBV6-4 to TRBJ1-1; D is unclear. V shed 7 bases and J shed 0 bases, with 6 bases lying between them. Germline V gene sequence: CDR1 MRHNA, CDR2 SNTAGT. The CDR3 is made up of 12 amino acids. The CDR3 DNA sequence: TGTGCCAGCAACCGGATGAACACTGAAGCTTTCTTT. Translated, it gives CASNRMNTEAFF.

The J gene is TRBJ1-1, the V gene TRBV11-3; D remains ambiguous. V lost 5 bases and J 3 bases, leaving 10 bases between the germline ends. This CDR3 has 13 residues. Germline CDR1 reads SGHNT; CDR2 reads YENEEA. CDR3 nucleotide sequence: TGTGCCAGCAGCGCCGAGGGATACACTGAAGCTTTCTTT. Its translation: CASSAEGYTEAFF.

The chain carries TRBV4-3 and TRBJ2-3; 8 bases line up with TRBD2. The V gene end was trimmed by 0 bases and the J gene end by 4 bases; junction bases not matched to a gene: 6. The germline CDR1 and CDR2 sequences are LGHNA and YSLEER. There are 16 residues in the CDR3. The CDR3 DNA follows: TGCGCCAGCAGCCAAGATCGGGGGGGGGCGGCAGATACGCAGTATTTT. The encoded protein is CASSQDRGGAADTQYF.

V gene TRBV29-1 combines with J gene TRBJ2-7, with D perhaps given as TRBD1 or TRBD2 (5 bases each). V was cut by 4 bases and J by 6 bases, with 13 bases left in between. CDR1 and CDR2 from the germline V gene are SQVTM and ANQGSEA. The CDR3 has 12 amino acids. For the CDR3, the DNA is TGCAGCGTTGGGACCCAGGGAGTCGAGCAGTACTTC. This encodes CSVGTQGVEQYF.

The rearrangement links TRBV11-3 to TRBJ2-1; no definite D call. The V and J ends lost 8 bases and 6 bases respectively, with 8 bases between them. Germline loops: CDR1 SGHNT, CDR2 YENEEA. The CDR3 has 11 residues. The CDR3: CASQRGNEQFF. CDR3 DNA sequence: TGTGCCAGCCAACGTGGCAATGAGCAGTTCTTC.

The gene calls are TRBV25-1 and TRBJ1-1; 12 bases fit TRBD1. This CDR3 has 17 residues. Germline V lookup: CDR1 MGHDK, CDR2 SYGVNS. V lost 4 bases and J lost 1; bases outside the gene matches: 7. The CDR3 nucleotides read TGTGCCAGCAGTGCGGGACAGGGGGCGAGTTGGAACACTGAAGCTTTCTTT. This encodes CASSAGQGASWNTEAFF.

The count of this clone is one. The V and J genes are TRBV7-3 and TRBJ1-1; D is unclear. Trimming removed 2 bases from V and 1 base from J, with 5 bases in between. This CDR3 contains 13 residues. Germline assignment: CDR1 SGHTA and CDR2 FQGTGA. CDR3 residues: CASSLQKNTEAFF. The DNA for the CDR3 is TGTGCCAGCAGCTTACAGAAGAACACTGAAGCTTTCTTT.

The CDR3 sequence: CASSQAGLTTDTQYF. DNA of the CDR3: TGTGCCAGCAGCCAAGCGGGACTAACCACAGATACGCAGTATTTT. The rearrangement uses TRBV4-2 and TRBJ2-3; 7 bases match TRBD2. After removal of 1 base from V and 2 bases from J, the junction contained 3 bases not matched to a gene. Germline V gene lookup returns CDR1 LGHNA and CDR2 YNFKEQ. This CDR3 region has 15 residues.

V is TRBV9 and J is TRBJ1-6; 7 nucleotides align to TRBD1. The CDR3 covers 16 residues. The germline gives CDR1 SGDLS, CDR2 YYNGEE. Trimming took 0 bases from V and 9 from J; bases not matched to a gene: 9. Here the CDR3 reads CASSVDPGTESSPLHF. DNA for the CDR3: TGTGCCAGCAGCGTAGACCCCGGGACAGAGAGTTCACCCCTCCACTTT.

The gene calls are TRBV18 and TRBJ1-2; tentative D call: TRBD1 (6 bases). CDR1 is KGHSH and CDR2 is LQKENI in the germline V gene. The CDR3 consists of 14 residues. V was shortened by 3 bases and J by 3 bases, with 11 bases between the two germline ends. CDR3 sequence: CASSPQQGDYGYTF. CDR3 in DNA: TGTGCCAGCTCACCTCAACAGGGAGACTATGGCTACACCTTC.

The chain combines TRBV2 with TRBJ1-2, with 7 bases identical to TRBD1. Per the germline V gene, CDR1 is SNHLY and CDR2 is FYNNEI. V lost 5 bases and J lost 5; bases outside the gene matches: 2. The CDR3 consists of 12 residues. In nucleotides, the CDR3 is TGTGCCAGCAGTCAGGGGGTATATGGCTACACCTTC. Protein: CASSQGVYGYTF.

The genes are TRBV7-2 and TRBJ2-1; the match to TRBD2 covers 12 bases. The CDR3 runs 14 residues. Germline CDR1 reads SGHTA; CDR2 reads FQGNSA. Unmatched junction bases numbered 10, after V lost 4 bases and J lost 15 bases. The CDR3 DNA follows: TGTGCCAGCAGCTACCGGACTAGCGGGGACATTCCGTTCTTC. Amino acid sequence: CASSYRTSGDIPFF. Supplemented by reference TRBV7-2 and TRBJ2-1, the full variable domain reads GAGVSQSPSNKVTEKGKDVELRCDPISGHTALYWYRQSLGQGLEFLIYFQGNSAPDKSGLPSDRFSAERTGGSVSTLTIQRTQQEDSAVYLCASSYRTSGDIPFFGPGTRLTVL.

The CDR3 reads CASSVVGKNTDTQYF. The CDR3 DNA reads as TGTGCCAGCAGCGTAGTTGGCAAAAACACAGATACGCAGTATTTT. The V call is TRBV9, the J call TRBJ2-3; D is undetermined. V lost 0 bases and J lost 2, with 10 bases in between. Germline V gene sequence: CDR1 SGDLS, CDR2 YYNGEE. This CDR3 is built from 15 residues.

The chain has TRBV25-1 and TRBJ1-5, with D possibly TRBD1 on 5 matching bases. V lost 4 bases to trimming and J lost 4 bases, with 11 bases between them. The CDR3 is 14 amino acids. Germline assignment: CDR1 MGHDK and CDR2 SYGVNS. The DNA of the CDR3 is TGTGCCAGCAGTGGAGGGGCAGGGAATCAGCCCCAGCATTTT. Protein sequence: CASSGGAGNQPQHF.

This clone was counted once. This rearrangement joins TRBV5-6 to TRBJ2-3; possibly TRBD1 for D (6 bases). Trimming left V 4 bases short and J 2 bases short, with 17 bases between. The CDR3 is 16 amino acids. CDR1 and CDR2 from the germline V gene are SGHDT and YYEEEE. The CDR3 DNA reads TGTGCCAGCAGCCGTTCCGTCCAGGGGTCCACAGATACGCAGTATTTT. This gives the protein CASSRSVQGSTDTQYF. Using reference TRBV5-6 and TRBJ2-3 for the parts outside the CDR3, the full variable domain is DAGVTQSPTHLIKTRGQQVTLRCSPKSGHDTVSWYQQALGQGPQFIFQYYEEEERQRGNFPDRFSGHQFPNYSSELNVNALLLGDSALYLCASSRSVQGSTDTQYFGPGTRLTVL.

This chain links TRBV4-2 with TRBJ1-2; 7 bases map to TRBD1. V was pared by 1 base and J by 0 bases, with 8 bases of the junction left unmatched. Germline V gene lookup returns CDR1 LGHNA and CDR2 YNFKEQ. CDR3 size: 17 residues. The CDR3 loop is CASSQGTGARANYGYTF. The CDR3 nucleotides read TGTGCCAGCAGCCAAGGAACAGGGGCCAGAGCTAACTATGGCTACACCTTC.

The V call is TRBV10-3, the J call TRBJ2-3; the D call may be TRBD1 or TRBD2 (5 bases each). With 0 bases removed from V and 2 bases from J, the gap between germline ends came to 12 bases. The germline V gene encodes CDR1 ENHRY and CDR2 SYGVKD. The length of the CDR3 is 16 residues. The CDR3 sequence: CAISESGVPVTDTQYF. Here the CDR3 DNA reads TGTGCCATCAGTGAGTCGGGGGTTCCCGTCACAGATACGCAGTATTTT.

The chain has TRBV15 and TRBJ2-1, with 8 positions matching TRBD1. This CDR3 has 15 amino acids. The V and J ends lost 2 bases and 8 bases, in that order; junction bases with no gene match: 8. Germline CDR1 is LNHNV and CDR2 is YYDKDF (reference sequence). This CDR3 reads CATSRQGAFEDEQFF. The CDR3 DNA reads as TGTGCCACCAGCAGACAGGGGGCTTTCGAGGATGAGCAGTTCTTC.

V usage is TRBV7-2 and J usage is TRBJ1-2; the D is unclear. V was cut by 1 base and J by 3 bases, with 9 bases left in between. The CDR3 runs to 14 residues. Germline-derived CDR1 and CDR2 are SGHTA and FQGNSA. This CDR3 reads CASSLDGRDYGYTF. The DNA for the CDR3 is TGTGCCAGCAGCTTAGACGGGCGGGACTATGGCTACACCTTC.

The V and J genes are TRBV29-1 and TRBJ1-2; D possibly corresponds to TRBD1 (6 bases). Trimming pared 3 bases from V and 4 bases from J, leaving 9 bases between. This CDR3 is 12 amino acids long. Germline V gene lookup returns CDR1 SQVTM and CDR2 ANQGSEA. Here the CDR3 reads CSVERGGYGYTF. The DNA of the CDR3 is TGCAGCGTTGAGAGAGGGGGCTATGGCTACACCTTC.

This CDR3 reads CASSPGQGVTDTQYF. CDR3 nucleotide sequence: TGTGCCAGCAGTCCAGGACAGGGTGTCACAGATACGCAGTATTTT. The gene calls are TRBV6-5 and TRBJ2-3, with 8 bases lining up with TRBD1. The length of the CDR3 is 15 residues. Germline V gene data show CDR1 as MNHEY and CDR2 as SVGAGI. Trimming at V came to 5 bases and at J to 2 bases, leaving 6 bases not matched to a gene.

V is TRBV11-3 and J is TRBJ2-6; D uncertain. Germline CDR1 SGHNT, CDR2 YENEEA. CDR3 length: 18 amino acids. Trimming removed 1 base from V and 0 bases from J, with 13 bases in between. CDR3 in amino acids: CASSLGVSGFSGANVLTF. CDR3 coding DNA: TGTGCCAGCAGCTTAGGTGTCAGTGGGTTCTCTGGGGCCAACGTCCTGACTTTC.

This chain connects TRBV7-9 to TRBJ2-1; the D gene is possibly TRBD1 (5 bases). This CDR3 comprises 12 residues. Germline loops: CDR1 SEHNR, CDR2 FQNEAQ (reference sequence). Trimming took off 4 bases at V and 6 bases at J, with 7 bases between the two ends. The CDR3 nucleotides are TGTGCCAGCAGCTCCAGGGTCAATGAGCAGTTCTTC. Protein product: CASSSRVNEQFF.

This clone has just a few counts. The gene calls are TRBV25-1 and TRBJ1-4; perhaps TRBD1 as D (5 bases). The germline V and J ends were trimmed by 4 bases and 7 bases, with 13 bases remaining between them. The CDR3 is 14 amino acids. Germline CDR1 reads MGHDK; CDR2 reads SYGVNS. CDR3 in amino acids: CASSVGGEGEKLFF. For the CDR3, the DNA is TGTGCCAGCAGTGTGGGAGGGGAAGGTGAAAAACTGTTTTTT. The whole variable domain, filled in from reference TRBV25-1 and TRBJ1-4, reads EADIYQTPRYLVIGTGKKITLECSQTMGHDKMYWYQQDPGMELHLIHYSYGVNSTEKGDLSSESTVSRIRTEHFPLTLESARPSHTSQYLCASSVGGEGEKLFFGSGTQLSVL.